The source of this T cell receptor beta chain is a study of blood T cell repertoires in COVID-19. Study-level information: Donors in the United States, Italy and Spain gave samples during acute or convalescent COVID-19. The analysed material was cDNA or gDNA that came from T cells, B-cell-depleted T cells, or PBMCs.

Generated by immunoSEQ multiplex PCR, the TCRdb table keeps only in-frame clones and is missing some. This sample has about 260,000 clones, with 87% found just once. The CDR3 has 13 amino acids. The germline V gene has CDR1 MNHEY and CDR2 SVGEGT. Trimming removed 5 bases from V and 6 bases from J, with 11 bases in between. The V call is TRBV6-2 or TRBV6-3, the J call TRBJ1-5; D might be TRBD1 (5 bases). The TCR was taken from a middle-aged woman who had recovered from COVID-19. Sequenced material: peripheral blood. CDR3 protein: CASSTRGSQPQHF. In DNA form, the CDR3 reads TGTGCCAGCAGTACCCGGGGGAGTCAGCCCCAGCATTTT.